This TCR beta chain stems from a study of PD-L1 blockade in urothelial cancer. This table comes from immunoSEQ multiplex PCR, and its TCRdb copy is limited to in-frame clones, with some not included. The sample has 75,000 to 90,000 clones; 82% are singletons. Looked up from germline, CDR1 is SQVTM and CDR2 is ANQGSEA. V shed 3 bases, J shed 5 bases, and the junction held 6 bases outside the gene matches. The CDR3 spans 15 residues. This chain connects TRBV29-1 to TRBJ2-2; 10 positions match TRBD1. The material was PBMCs, obtained around atezolizumab (anti-PD-L1) treatment. The TCR originated in a man aged 70-80 years with urothelial cancer. The DNA for the CDR3 is TGCAGCGTTGACCGACAGGGGGCGAGAACCGGGGAGCTGTTTTTT. It specifies CSVDRQGARTGELFF.